This record covers a single T cell receptor beta chain. The antigen is unknown. Relative to the germline gene, one junction end is altered; a read error may explain this. The V gene's germline CDR1 is PRHDT and CDR2 FYEKMQ (reference sequence). There are 16 residues in the CDR3. Amplification used 60 Vbeta primers and 13 Jbeta primers. Here immunoSEQ multiplex PCR was the method, and the copy in TCRdb shows in-frame clones only, minus some. Of roughly 100,000 clones listed, 66% are singletons. These data come from a study of cytomegalovirus exposure and HLA in healthy donors. Study outcomes and limitations: A classifier reportedly called cytomegalovirus status with high sensitivity and specificity. Common viral pathogens seemed, in a later analysis, to connect with several of the most significant clusters. A further, later analysis showed that HLA-associated TCR beta chains (compared with equally common others) were more clonally expanded. When analyzed later, a missense DCLRE1C variant was found to be linked to TCR beta V- and J-gene trimming.

The sequencing sample was made of PBMCs. The chain combines TRBV13 with TRBJ2-1; D ambiguous. This TCR was sampled from a woman between 45 and 60 years old in good health and CMV-seronegative. The CDR3 nucleotides read TGTGCCAGCACCTTAGACGTCCTATACAGAAACAATGAGCAGTTCTTC. It yields the protein CASTLDVLYRNNEQFF.